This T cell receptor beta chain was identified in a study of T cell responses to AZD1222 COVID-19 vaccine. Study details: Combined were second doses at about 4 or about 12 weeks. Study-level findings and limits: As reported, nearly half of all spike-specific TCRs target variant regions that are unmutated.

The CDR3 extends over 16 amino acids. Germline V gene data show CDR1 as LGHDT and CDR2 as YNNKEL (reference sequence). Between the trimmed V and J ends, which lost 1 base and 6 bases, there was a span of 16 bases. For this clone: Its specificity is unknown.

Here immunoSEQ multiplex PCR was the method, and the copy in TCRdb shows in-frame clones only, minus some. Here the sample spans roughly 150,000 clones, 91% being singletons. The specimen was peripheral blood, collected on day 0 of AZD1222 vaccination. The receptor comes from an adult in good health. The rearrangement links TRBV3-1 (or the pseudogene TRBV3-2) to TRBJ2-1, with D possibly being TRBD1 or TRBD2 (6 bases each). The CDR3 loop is CASSQVGQRASNEQFF. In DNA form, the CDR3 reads TGTGCCAGCAGCCAAGTCGGACAGCGGGCTAGCAATGAGCAGTTCTTC.